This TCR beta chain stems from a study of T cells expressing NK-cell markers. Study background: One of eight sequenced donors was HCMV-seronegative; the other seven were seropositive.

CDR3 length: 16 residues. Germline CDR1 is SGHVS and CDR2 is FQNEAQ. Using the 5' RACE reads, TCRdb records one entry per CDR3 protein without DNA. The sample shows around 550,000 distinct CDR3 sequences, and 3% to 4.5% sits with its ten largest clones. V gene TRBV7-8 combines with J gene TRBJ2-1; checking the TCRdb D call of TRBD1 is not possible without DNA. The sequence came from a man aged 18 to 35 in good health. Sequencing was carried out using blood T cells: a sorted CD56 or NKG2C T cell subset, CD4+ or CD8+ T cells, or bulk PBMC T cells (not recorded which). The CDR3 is CASSLGRERQYNEQFF.